The 4 T cell receptor beta chains in this list originate from one sample, sequenced in a study of shared clonotypes between healthy human individuals. The data were produced by immunoSEQ multiplex PCR, yet TCRdb's version contains in-frame clones alone and is incomplete. The table has roughly 2.1 million clones, more than 85% seen once. CD45RO-negative, CCR7-selected cells formed the naive CD8 fraction, which excluded terminally differentiated effector memory CD45RA+ cells. The sequenced material came from naive CD8+ T cells from PBMCs. These TCRs come from a young man in good health. Some clones in this sample may be carry-over from other donors' samples.

The rearrangement joins TRBV6-6 to TRBJ2-7; D ambiguous. CDR1 and CDR2 (germline): MNHNY, SVGAGI (reference sequence). This CDR3 region has 15 residues. Trimming cost V 2 bases and J 2 bases, with 13 bases left between them. This chain's CDR3 is CASSYLRTATYEQYF. As DNA, the CDR3 is TGTGCCAGCAGTTACCTTAGGACGGCCACCTACGAGCAGTACTTC.

V and J are TRBV28 and TRBJ2-1, with 8 bases identical to TRBD1. From germline, CDR1 is MDHEN and CDR2 SYDVKM. V shed 0 bases, J shed 6 bases, and the junction held 4 bases outside the gene matches. CDR3 length: 15 amino acids. This CDR3 is CASSLWTGEGNEQFF. DNA for the CDR3: TGTGCCAGCAGTTTATGGACAGGGGAAGGCAATGAGCAGTTCTTC. Using reference TRBV28 and TRBJ2-1 for the parts outside the CDR3, the full variable domain is DVKVTQSSRYLVKRTGEKVFLECVQDMDHENMFWYRQDPGLGLRLIYFSYDVKMKEKGDIPEGYSVSREKKERFSLILESASTNQTSMYLCASSLWTGEGNEQFFGPGTRLTVL.

The gene calls are TRBV28 and TRBJ2-7; possibly TRBD2 for D (6 bases). Germline assignment: CDR1 MDHEN and CDR2 SYDVKM. The CDR3 is 15 amino acids. With 5 bases removed from V and 5 bases from J, the gap between germline ends came to 19 bases. The CDR3 region has the DNA TGTGCCAGCAGTACCCCCGGGCGGGACCATGACGAGCAGTACTTC. Residues: CASSTPGRDHDEQYF.

The chain is built from TRBV11-2 and TRBJ2-2; D call uncertain. The CDR3 runs to 15 residues. V lost 5 bases and J 8 bases, leaving 18 bases between the germline ends. Germline lookup yields CDR1 SGHAT and CDR2 FQNNGV. CDR3 coding DNA: TGTGCCAGCAGCCCAAGGGCGCCGGGTGGGGGGGAGCTGTTTTTT. Protein: CASSPRAPGGGELFF.